The clone carrying this TCR beta chain has only a few counts. Its target is not known. Germline V CDR1 and CDR2: KGHSH, LQKENI. The V end was cut by 3 bases, the J end by 1 base, with 22 bases between. The CDR3 is 18 amino acids. The source of the sample is a study of chemoradiotherapy in HPV16-positive cancers. Study-level points and caveats: Non-HPV-specific T cells did not expand in tumors during treatment, whereas candidate HPV-specific clones and E7-related motifs did.

The data were produced by immunoSEQ multiplex PCR, yet TCRdb's version contains in-frame clones alone and is incomplete. In the table there are approximately 15,000 clones, roughly 79% of which are singletons. Sampling was conducted from a patient who underwent chemoradiotherapy. The TCR comes from a human donor with HPV-associated anogenital cancer. The V call is TRBV18, the J call TRBJ2-7; tentatively, D is TRBD1 or TRBD2 (5 bases each). CDR3 coding DNA: TGTGCCAGCTCACCCCAAGGAAGTAGCTGGGGACCTTCCTACGAGCAGTACTTC. Protein sequence: CASSPQGSSWGPSYEQYF.